This TCR beta chain was sequenced in a study of identical twins. The CDR3 consists of 12 residues. With 6 bases removed from V and 3 bases from J, the gap between germline ends came to 5 bases. TCRdb processed the 5' RACE reads anew with MiXCR; each CDR3 protein has one entry. The sample shows approximately 700,000 distinct CDR3 sequences, 15% to 20% of them seen only once. This clonotype was seen more than once but under ten times. The same data also contributed to another study, on T cells expressing NK-cell markers.

The source of this sequence is a woman aged 18-35 years in good health. The rearrangement links TRBV12-3 or TRBV12-4 to TRBJ1-4; D not certain. Sequenced input: PBMCs. CDR3 sequence: CASRVANEKLFF. In nucleotides, the CDR3 is TGTGCCAGCAGGGTTGCTAATGAAAAACTGTTTTTT.